These 21 T cell receptor beta chains originate from one sample sequenced in a study of OX40 agonist ivuxolimab in advanced cancers. Method: immunoSEQ multiplex PCR; TCRdb's copy keeps in-frame clones and lacks some. The sample yields some 80,000 clones, roughly 90% seen once. Sequenced here: CD4+ or CD8+ T cells sorted from blood, sampled in a trial of the OX40 agonist ivuxolimab. These receptors were taken from an adult with an advanced solid tumor such as melanoma, head and neck, liver or kidney cancer.

The J gene is TRBJ2-3, the V gene TRBV11-2; TRBD2 is a possible D gene (6 bases). CDR1 and CDR2 from the germline V gene are SGHAT and FQNNGV. The CDR3 is 14 residues long. V shed 3 bases and J shed 4 bases, with 11 bases lying between them. CDR3 residues: CASSLGGLPDTQYF. The CDR3 region has the DNA TGTGCCAGCAGCTTGGGAGGATTACCAGATACGCAGTATTTT.

The J gene is TRBJ2-7, the V gene TRBV29-1; TRBD1 aligns across 8 bases. The CDR3 is made up of 14 amino acids. Trimming removed 0 bases from V and 3 bases from J; junction bases left unmatched: 4. The germline V gene has CDR1 SQVTM and CDR2 ANQGSEA. Here the CDR3 reads CSVEEQGEGYEQYF. DNA of the CDR3: TGCAGCGTTGAAGAACAGGGGGAAGGCTACGAGCAGTACTTC.

The V call is TRBV20-1, the J call TRBJ2-1; TRBD2 aligns across 7 bases. This CDR3 is built from 11 residues. The V gene end was trimmed by 5 bases and the J gene end by 7 bases; junction bases not matched to a gene: 2. Germline CDR1 reads DFQATT; CDR2 reads SNEGSKA (reference sequence). The CDR3: CSARGGNEQFF. For the CDR3, the DNA is TGCAGTGCTCGCGGGGGAAATGAGCAGTTCTTC.

J is TRBJ2-7 and V is TRBV7-9; a weak D match, TRBD1 (6 bases). Per germline, CDR1 SEHNR and CDR2 FQNEAQ (reference sequence). The CDR3 sequence is 16 residues long. Trimming pared 5 bases from V and 4 bases from J, leaving 21 bases between. CDR3 sequence: CASSAGQSGPSYEQYF. In DNA form, the CDR3 reads TGTGCCAGCAGCGCCGGACAGTCTGGCCCCTCTTACGAGCAGTACTTC.

The chain is built from TRBV7-9 and TRBJ2-7, with D perhaps matching TRBD2 (7 bases). Germline lookup yields CDR1 SEHNR and CDR2 FQNEAQ (reference sequence). The CDR3 has 14 amino acids. Trimming took off 2 bases at V and 5 bases at J, with 13 bases between the two ends. CDR3 DNA: TGTGCCAGCAGCTTATTCGGGGGGCGCGACGAGCAGTACTTC. It specifies CASSLFGGRDEQYF.

The chain links TRBV19 to TRBJ1-5; D is ambiguous. Germline assignment: CDR1 LNHDA and CDR2 SQIVND (reference sequence). The CDR3 is 17 residues long. V lost 0 bases and J 3 bases, leaving 15 bases between the germline ends. The CDR3 here is CASSIDQSERYNQPQHF. CDR3 sequence (DNA): TGTGCCAGTAGTATAGATCAGTCGGAGAGATACAATCAGCCCCAGCATTTT.

The CDR3 region has the DNA TGTGCCAGCAGTCCCTATCGACAGGCGGAGGGCTACACCTTC. Amino acids: CASSPYRQAEGYTF. The V gene is TRBV6-5, the J gene TRBJ1-2; the D gene is possibly TRBD1 (6 bases). This CDR3 has 14 amino acids. The V and J ends lost 5 bases and 8 bases respectively, with 18 bases between them. Germline V gene lookup returns CDR1 MNHEY and CDR2 SVGAGI.

The J gene is TRBJ2-7, the V gene TRBV21-1; TRBD2 reflects the table's D call only, with no check against the DNA. TRBV21-1 is listed as a pseudogene. The length of the CDR3 is 17 residues. The CDR3, as DNA: TGTGCCAGCAGCAAGGGACTAGCGGGGGGGCAAGCCTACGAGCAGTACTTC. This encodes CASSKGLAGGQAYEQYF.

The V gene is TRBV13, the J gene TRBJ1-3; possible D gene TRBD1, 5 bases. Germline V gene data show CDR1 as PRHDT and CDR2 as FYEKMQ (reference sequence). The CDR3 contains 16 residues. V lost 5 bases and J 2 bases, leaving 16 bases between the germline ends. CDR3 DNA: TGTGCCAGCAGCCCGGGTGGGGGGGGTGCTGGAAACACCATATATTTT. Translating it yields CASSPGGGGAGNTIYF.

This sequence joins TRBV11-2 and TRBJ2-3, with TRBD1 matching 8 bases. Germline trimming cut 6 bases from V and 2 bases from J; bases unmatched to any gene: 4. Germline V lookup: CDR1 SGHAT, CDR2 FQNNGV. The length of the CDR3 is 14 residues. The CDR3 DNA follows: TGTGCCAGCAGTGAACAGGGGGACACAGATACGCAGTATTTT. It is translated as CASSEQGDTDTQYF.

This chain uses TRBV10-3 with TRBJ2-5; D may correspond to TRBD1 or TRBD2 (5 bases each). This CDR3 is 15 amino acids long. Germline lookup yields CDR1 ENHRY and CDR2 SYGVKD. Trimming removed 2 bases at V and 5 bases at J, with 15 bases between. The DNA for the CDR3 is TGTGCCATCAGTGAGGCTGCAGGGTGGGGGGAGACCCAGTACTTC. Encoded protein: CAISEAAGWGETQYF.

This sequence joins TRBV6-1 and TRBJ1-2, with a weak D call TRBD1 (6 bases). Germline V CDR1 and CDR2: MNHNS, SASEGT. The CDR3 spans 14 residues. V was cut by 5 bases and J by 0 bases, with 10 bases left in between. This chain's CDR3 is CASSTRDTNYGYTF. CDR3 nucleotides: TGTGCCAGCAGTACCCGGGACACTAACTATGGCTACACCTTC.

The chain joins TRBV4-3 to TRBJ2-7; D is perhaps TRBD2 (6 bases). The CDR3 is made up of 15 amino acids. Germline loops: CDR1 LGHNA, CDR2 YSLEER. With 2 bases removed from V and 2 bases from J, the gap between germline ends came to 13 bases. CDR3 in DNA: TGCGCCAGCAGCCAATTTACGGGAGCCACCTACGAGCAGTACTTC. Encoded protein: CASSQFTGATYEQYF.

The chain joins TRBV27 to TRBJ1-1, with a weak D call TRBD1 (6 bases). The germline V and J ends were trimmed by 1 base and 2 bases, with 20 bases remaining between them. This CDR3 has 18 amino acids. Germline CDR1 reads MNHEY; CDR2 reads SMNVEV (reference sequence). This CDR3 reads CASSLLGPTGSGNTEAFF. The CDR3 DNA reads TGTGCCAGCAGTTTATTAGGTCCGACAGGTTCGGGAAACACTGAAGCTTTCTTT.

V is TRBV19 and J is TRBJ2-2; maybe TRBD1 (5 bases). CDR1 and CDR2 (germline): LNHDA, SQIVND (reference sequence). The CDR3 runs 15 residues. The V gene lost 3 bases and the J gene lost 2 bases, with 10 bases spanning the gap. CDR3: CASSIPQANTGELFF. DNA of the CDR3: TGTGCCAGTAGTATCCCACAGGCTAACACCGGGGAGCTGTTTTTT.

The V call is TRBV10-3, the J call TRBJ1-5, with D uncertain. There are 12 residues in the CDR3. The V gene lost 3 bases and the J gene lost 4 bases, with 4 bases spanning the gap. Germline V CDR1 and CDR2: ENHRY, SYGVKD. The CDR3 DNA follows: TGTGCCATCAGTGACAAGAATCAGCCCCAGCATTTT. This sequence encodes CAISDKNQPQHF.

V and J are TRBV10-1 and TRBJ2-5, with TRBD2 matching over 9 bases. Germline CDR1 and CDR2: WNHNN and SYGVQD (reference sequence). V lost 6 bases, J lost 3 bases, and 2 bases stayed unmatched. The CDR3 covers 13 residues. The CDR3 DNA follows: TGCGCCAGCAGCGCGGGGGGGGAAGAGACCCAGTACTTC. It translates to CASSAGGEETQYF.

The chain carries TRBV5-4 and TRBJ2-5; D might be TRBD2 (7 bases). Trimming shortened V by 5 bases and J by 7 bases, and 15 bases separated the two germline ends. CDR3 length: 13 amino acids. Germline V gives CDR1 SGHNT, CDR2 YYREEE (reference sequence). DNA for the CDR3: TGTGCCAGCAGGTTCTGGGGGGGCCCGACCCAGTACTTC. This encodes CASRFWGGPTQYF.

The chain joins TRBV7-8 to TRBJ1-5; possibly TRBD1 for D (6 bases). This CDR3 has 16 residues. Trimming shortened V by 3 bases and J by 5 bases, and 17 bases separated the two germline ends. Germline lookup yields CDR1 SGHVS and CDR2 FQNEAQ. In DNA form, the CDR3 reads TGTGCCAGCAGCTTTCGGCCCTCAGGGGAGGATCAGCCCCAGCATTTT. Translation gives CASSFRPSGEDQPQHF.

V and J are TRBV15 and TRBJ2-2; D unresolved. CDR1 and CDR2 (germline): LNHNV, YYDKDF (reference sequence). Trimming pared 1 base from V and 8 bases from J, leaving 8 bases between. The CDR3 spans 13 residues. The CDR3 protein is CATSRVLDGELFF. CDR3 DNA sequence: TGTGCCACCAGCAGAGTGCTGGATGGGGAGCTGTTTTTT. Full variable domain (missing parts from reference TRBV15 and TRBJ2-2): DAMVIQNPRYQVTQFGKPVTLSCSQTLNHNVMYWYQQKSSQAPKLLFHYYDKDFNNEADTPDNFQSRRPNTSFCFLDIRSPGLGDTAMYLCATSRVLDGELFFGEGSRLTVL.

The genes are TRBV2 and TRBJ2-7, with 9 nucleotides matching TRBD1. The CDR3 runs 15 residues. J was trimmed by 3 bases and V by 7 bases; bases with no gene match: 10. Germline loops: CDR1 SNHLY, CDR2 FYNNEI. DNA for the CDR3: TGTGCCAGCAACGATCACGGGACAGGGAGCTACGAGCAGTACTTC. Translated: CASNDHGTGSYEQYF.